The 31 T cell receptor beta chains in this list originate from one sample, sequenced in a study of radiotherapy plus CTLA-4 blockade in lung cancer listed by TCRdb under 2018. To prepare the library, the immunoSEQ multiplex PCR assay was applied. TCRdb holds this immuneACCESS table with in-frame rearrangements only. Some clones are missing; in checked studies, unresolved V genes explain under half, and the rest has no known cause. This sample is represented by almost 55,000 clones; roughly three quarters of them were singletons. 3.2% of the sample rests with the top ten. Here the sequenced sample was peripheral blood, taken from a patient treated with radiotherapy plus ipilimumab. Every receptor here comes from a human donor with non-small cell lung cancer who had a partial response to radiotherapy plus ipilimumab.

This clone was observed a single time. The V gene is TRBV9, the J gene TRBJ2-7; tentative D call: TRBD2 (5 bases). V was cut by 4 bases and J by 2 bases, with 16 bases left in between. The CDR3 runs to 15 residues. Germline V CDR1 and CDR2: SGDLS, YYNGEE. The CDR3 DNA reads as TGTGCCAGCAGCATAGGCGGCAGCGGACCCTACGAGCAGTACTTC. Amino acids: CASSIGGSGPYEQYF.

The genes are TRBV6-5 and TRBJ1-6; D is unclear. V lost 5 bases and J lost 0, with 8 bases in between. Germline CDR1 and CDR2: MNHEY and SVGAGI. CDR3 length equals 15 residues. The CDR3 bases are TGTGCCAGCAGTCCCGCGGGCTCCTATAATTCACCCCTCCACTTT. Protein sequence: CASSPAGSYNSPLHF.

As regards this clone: Other DNA sequences in this specimen translate into the identical CDR3. The chain recombines TRBV28 with TRBJ1-4; tentatively, D is TRBD1 (5 bases). Germline-derived CDR1 and CDR2 are MDHEN and SYDVKM. V shed 4 bases and J shed 7 bases, with 10 bases lying between them. This CDR3 contains 13 residues. The CDR3 region has the DNA TGTGCCAGCAGTTATTCAAGGGGTGAAAAACTGTTTTTT. As protein: CASSYSRGEKLFF.

The V gene is TRBV2, the J gene TRBJ2-1, with D hard to call. The germline V gene has CDR1 SNHLY and CDR2 FYNNEI. The CDR3 is 11 amino acids. The ends were cut back, 6 bases at V and 7 bases at J, with 7 bases in the middle. Here the CDR3 reads CASSARNEQFF. The CDR3 DNA follows: TGTGCCAGCAGCGCTCGGAATGAGCAGTTCTTC.

This clone was counted once. V is TRBV5-1 and J is TRBJ2-3; possible D gene TRBD1, 5 bases. The V gene lost 4 bases and the J gene lost 3 bases, with 12 bases spanning the gap. CDR1 and CDR2 from the germline V gene are SGHRS and YFSETQ. This CDR3 region has 14 residues. Written as DNA, the CDR3 is TGCGCCAGCAGCGGGGCAGGGCTTACAGATACGCAGTATTTT. Its protein is CASSGAGLTDTQYF.

V is TRBV4-3 and J is TRBJ2-1; 12 nucleotides match TRBD2. The CDR3 loop spans 16 amino acids. The V segment lost 4 bases and the J segment 10 bases; nucleotides outside the gene matches: 11. Germline lookup yields CDR1 LGHNA and CDR2 YSLEER. The CDR3 nucleotides read TGCGCCAGCAGCCTAGAGGGTTCTAGCGGGGGGGCGGAGCAGTTCTTC. Amino acid sequence: CASSLEGSSGGAEQFF.

There are a few counts of this clone. The chain couples TRBV4-1 to TRBJ2-3; 9 bases are shared with TRBD1. Germline V gene sequence: CDR1 MGHRA, CDR2 YSYEKL. This CDR3 comprises 18 residues. Unmatched junction bases numbered 12, after V lost 0 bases and J lost 5 bases. Written as DNA, the CDR3 is TGCGCCAGCAGCCAAGAAGGGCCGGGGGACAGGGCCCGAGATACGCAGTATTTT. Amino acid sequence: CASSQEGPGDRARDTQYF.

This chain connects TRBV11-2 to TRBJ2-3; D possibly corresponds to TRBD2 (7 bases). V shed 0 bases and J shed 4 bases, with 17 bases lying between them. The CDR3 runs to 17 residues. Per the germline V gene, CDR1 is SGHAT and CDR2 is FQNNGV. The CDR3 DNA reads as TGTGCCAGCAGCTTAGATGGGGGGGCGCGAGGCGCAGATACGCAGTATTTT. Protein: CASSLDGGARGADTQYF.

The chain uses TRBV7-2 and TRBJ2-1; the D gene is possibly TRBD2 (6 bases). Trimming took 5 bases from V and 3 from J, leaving 14 bases between them. Germline CDR1 reads SGHTA; CDR2 reads FQGNSA. The CDR3 extends over 15 amino acids. The CDR3 DNA follows: TGTGCCAGCAGCCCCCGGGGGTTTAGCTACAATGAGCAGTTCTTC. Translated: CASSPRGFSYNEQFF.

The CDR3 DNA is TGTGCCAGCAGCTTAGGAGGGGGCGGCACCGGGGAGCTGTTTTTT. It specifies CASSLGGGGTGELFF. The rearrangement joins TRBV11-3 to TRBJ2-2, with 7 bases aligning to TRBD1. There are 15 residues in the CDR3. Germline lookup yields CDR1 SGHNT and CDR2 YENEEA. V lost 1 base, J lost 4 bases, and 3 bases stayed unmatched.

The chain is built from TRBV5-1 and TRBJ2-1, with 7 positions matching TRBD1. CDR1 and CDR2 (germline): SGHRS, YFSETQ. J was trimmed by 4 bases and V by 0 bases; bases with no gene match: 7. The CDR3 sequence is 16 residues long. The CDR3 loop is CASSLGDREAYNEQFF. The CDR3 DNA follows: TGCGCCAGCAGCTTGGGCGACAGGGAAGCATACAATGAGCAGTTCTTC.

This chain joins TRBV6-6 and TRBJ2-5, with 10 bases matching TRBD2. The germline gives CDR1 MNHNY, CDR2 SVGAGI (reference sequence). J gave up 6 bases and V 5 bases, and 9 bases lay outside the gene matches. The CDR3 totals 15 residues. CDR3 sequence reads: CASSIQSGGVQTQYF. The CDR3 DNA sequence: TGTGCCAGCAGTATCCAGAGCGGGGGGGTACAGACCCAGTACTTC.

A single count supports this clone. This chain uses TRBV5-1 with TRBJ2-6; D gene uncertain. With 6 bases removed from V and 0 bases from J, the gap between germline ends came to 7 bases. Germline CDR1 SGHRS, CDR2 YFSETQ. This CDR3 spans 14 amino acids. The CDR3 nucleotides are TGCGCCAGCAAGGAGAACTCTGGGGCCAACGTCCTGACTTTC. Protein product: CASKENSGANVLTF. Based on the CDR3 plus reference TRBV5-1 and TRBJ2-6, the full variable domain is KAGVTQTPRYLIKTRGQQVTLSCSPISGHRSVSWYQQTPGQGLQFLFEYFSETQRNKGNFPGRFSGRQFSNSRSEMNVSTLELGDSALYLCASKENSGANVLTFGAGSRLTVL.

The chain employs TRBV9 and TRBJ2-7; no definite D call. Germline CDR1 SGDLS, CDR2 YYNGEE. Trimming took 0 bases from V and 1 from J, leaving 8 bases between them. This CDR3 spans 14 amino acids. The CDR3, as DNA: TGTGCCAGCAGCGTAGGCACTGCTTCCTACGAGCAGTACTTC. It yields the protein CASSVGTASYEQYF.

The rearrangement uses TRBV5-1 and TRBJ1-4; no firm D call. Trimming left V 0 bases short and J 5 bases short, with 5 bases between. Per the germline V gene, CDR1 is SGHRS and CDR2 is YFSETQ. The CDR3 extends over 13 amino acids. In nucleotides, the CDR3 is TGCGCCAGCAGCTTGGCAGAAAATGAAAAACTGTTTTTT. This sequence encodes CASSLAENEKLFF.

This clone was seen a handful of times. Other DNA sequences in this sample translate to the same CDR3. This CDR3 is CASSVGGLSNQPQHF. The CDR3, as DNA: TGTGCCAGCAGCGTGGGGGGATTGAGTAATCAGCCCCAGCATTTT. The chain recombines TRBV9 with TRBJ1-5; possibly TRBD1 for D (5 bases). This CDR3 contains 15 residues. Germline-derived CDR1 and CDR2 are SGDLS and YYNGEE. V was cut by 2 bases and J by 4 bases, with 13 bases left in between. Complete variable domain (other parts from reference TRBV9 and TRBJ1-5): DSGVTQTPKHLITATGQRVTLRCSPRSGDLSVYWYQQSLDQGLQFLIQYYNGEERAKGNILERFSAQQFPDLHSELNLSSLELGDSALYFCASSVGGLSNQPQHFGDGTRLSIL.

The chain has TRBV5-6 and TRBJ1-2; 8 bases are a match to TRBD1. This CDR3 region has 14 residues. The V gene end was trimmed by 0 bases and the J gene end by 8 bases; junction bases not matched to a gene: 6. Germline V CDR1 and CDR2: SGHDT, YYEEEE. CDR3 nucleotide sequence: TGTGCCAGCAGCTTGGTGTCAGGGGGCTTGGGCTACACCTTC. Its translation: CASSLVSGGLGYTF.

V gene TRBV7-2 combines with J gene TRBJ2-7; D might be TRBD1 (6 bases). The CDR3 contains 15 residues. The germline CDR1 and CDR2 sequences are SGHTA and FQGNSA. Trimming shortened V by 0 bases and J by 4 bases, and 13 bases separated the two germline ends. In DNA, the CDR3 is TGTGCCAGCAGCTTAGCCGTGCAGGGGCTATACGAGCAGTACTTC. It codes for CASSLAVQGLYEQYF.

The chain is built from TRBV27 and TRBJ2-1; 7 bases fit TRBD2. The CDR3 totals 14 residues. The V and J ends lost 6 bases and 5 bases, in that order; junction bases with no gene match: 7. Germline V gene lookup returns CDR1 MNHEY and CDR2 SMNVEV (reference sequence). CDR3 sequence (DNA): TGTGCCAGCAGGTTTTGGGGGGGGGACAATGAGCAGTTCTTC. Protein sequence: CASRFWGGDNEQFF.

J is TRBJ2-1 and V is TRBV7-9; TRBD1 aligns across 8 bases. The germline V gene has CDR1 SEHNR and CDR2 FQNEAQ (reference sequence). J gave up 8 bases and V 0 bases, and 6 bases lay outside the gene matches. The CDR3 is 15 amino acids. Here the CDR3 reads CASSLARTGWDEQFF. CDR3 coding DNA: TGTGCCAGCAGCTTAGCCCGGACAGGGTGGGATGAGCAGTTCTTC.

The rearrangement joins TRBV7-3 to TRBJ2-3, with 7 bases identical to TRBD2. The germline gives CDR1 SGHTA, CDR2 FQGTGA. The CDR3 length is 14 residues. V dropped 2 bases and J dropped 1; count of bases not matched to a gene: 0. The CDR3 spells CASSLAGGTDTQYF. The CDR3, as DNA: TGTGCCAGCAGCTTAGCGGGGGGCACAGATACGCAGTATTTT.

The chain couples TRBV6-1 to TRBJ2-2; D perhaps matches TRBD1 (6 bases). The CDR3 has 13 amino acids. CDR1 and CDR2 from the germline V gene are MNHNS and SASEGT. V was shortened by 8 bases and J by 3 bases, with 10 bases between the two germline ends. CDR3 sequence (DNA): TGTGCCAGCTCTCCAGGGGACACCGGGGAGCTGTTTTTT. Protein: CASSPGDTGELFF.

V and J are TRBV2 and TRBJ2-5, with D uncertain. The CDR3 length is 14 residues. V lost 3 bases, J lost 3 bases, and 11 bases lay in between. In germline, CDR1 is SNHLY, CDR2 FYNNEI. CDR3: CASSDEETEETQYF. The DNA of the CDR3 is TGTGCCAGCAGTGACGAGGAGACGGAAGAGACCCAGTACTTC.

This chain connects TRBV19 to TRBJ1-6; D is perhaps TRBD1 (5 bases). This CDR3 region has 15 residues. Trimming shortened V by 5 bases and J by 6 bases, and 14 bases separated the two germline ends. CDR1 and CDR2 (germline): LNHDA, SQIVND (reference sequence). CDR3 region: CASSGGLDFNSPLHF. CDR3 nucleotide sequence: TGTGCCAGTAGTGGGGGACTGGACTTTAATTCACCCCTCCACTTT.

The genes are TRBV30 and TRBJ2-5, with 9 bases identical to TRBD2. This CDR3 spans 15 amino acids. Germline loops: CDR1 GTSNPN, CDR2 SVGIG (reference sequence). Trimming cost V 0 bases and J 2 bases; bases outside gene matches: 4. The CDR3: CAWSVLAGGQETQYF. The DNA for the CDR3 is TGTGCCTGGAGTGTACTTGCGGGGGGGCAAGAGACCCAGTACTTC.

In its sample, this clone was seen a few times. The V gene is TRBV10-3, the J gene TRBJ2-7; the D gene is possibly TRBD1 (6 bases). V lost 0 bases and J lost 2, with 8 bases in between. This CDR3 is built from 14 residues. Germline V gene data show CDR1 as ENHRY and CDR2 as SYGVKD. CDR3 protein: CAISESGHPYEQYF. Written as DNA, the CDR3 is TGTGCCATCAGTGAGTCGGGACATCCCTACGAGCAGTACTTC.

A few counts support this clone. V gene TRBV27 combines with J gene TRBJ2-2; 8 bases fit TRBD2. This CDR3 has 15 residues. J was trimmed by 4 bases and V by 1 base; bases with no gene match: 2. CDR1 MNHEY and CDR2 SMNVEV come from the germline V gene (reference sequence). In DNA form, the CDR3 reads TGTGCCAGCAGTTTATGGGCGGGGGGCACCGGGGAGCTGTTTTTT. The encoded protein is CASSLWAGGTGELFF.

The chain joins TRBV14 to TRBJ2-3; 11 nucleotides agree with TRBD2. There are 17 residues in the CDR3. CDR1 is SGHDN, CDR2 FVKESK, per germline. J was trimmed by 3 bases and V by 3 bases; bases with no gene match: 8. CDR3 region: CASSHRVSGGVTDTQYF. The CDR3 nucleotides are TGTGCCAGCAGCCATAGAGTTAGCGGGGGGGTTACAGATACGCAGTATTTT. The variable domain in full, with the rest retrieved from reference TRBV14 and TRBJ2-3, is EAGVTQFPSHSVIEKGQTVTLRCDPISGHDNLYWYRRVMGKEIKFLLHFVKESKQDESGMPNNRFLAERTGGTYSTLKVQPAELEDSGVYFCASSHRVSGGVTDTQYFGPGTRLTVL.

The sample holds one count of this clone. This chain connects TRBV6-6 to TRBJ1-4; 7 bases are a match to TRBD1. Germline CDR1 MNHNY, CDR2 SVGAGI (reference sequence). J was trimmed by 5 bases and V by 4 bases; bases with no gene match: 4. The CDR3 contains 14 residues. CDR3 in amino acids: CASSSFRGNEKLFF. CDR3 nucleotide sequence: TGTGCCAGCAGTTCTTTCAGGGGGAATGAAAAACTGTTTTTT.

The rearrangement joins TRBV9 to TRBJ2-1; 8 nucleotides align to TRBD2. J lost 9 bases, V lost 4 bases, and 12 bases had no gene match. The CDR3 consists of 15 residues. The germline CDR1 and CDR2 sequences are SGDLS and YYNGEE. The CDR3 sequence: CASSRRPGGPGEQFF. In nucleotides, the CDR3 is TGTGCCAGCAGCCGTAGGCCGGGGGGGCCTGGTGAGCAGTTCTTC.

V usage is TRBV19 and J usage is TRBJ2-5, with D possibly TRBD1 on 5 matching bases. The J call may be faulty, since TRBJ2-7 better matches the DNA end. This CDR3 has 15 amino acids. The germline CDR1 and CDR2 sequences are LNHDA and SQIVND (reference sequence). CDR3 sequence (DNA): TGTGCCAGTAGTATAGCAGGGATGGGATTTAACGAGCAGTACTTC. As protein: CASSIAGMGFNEQYF.